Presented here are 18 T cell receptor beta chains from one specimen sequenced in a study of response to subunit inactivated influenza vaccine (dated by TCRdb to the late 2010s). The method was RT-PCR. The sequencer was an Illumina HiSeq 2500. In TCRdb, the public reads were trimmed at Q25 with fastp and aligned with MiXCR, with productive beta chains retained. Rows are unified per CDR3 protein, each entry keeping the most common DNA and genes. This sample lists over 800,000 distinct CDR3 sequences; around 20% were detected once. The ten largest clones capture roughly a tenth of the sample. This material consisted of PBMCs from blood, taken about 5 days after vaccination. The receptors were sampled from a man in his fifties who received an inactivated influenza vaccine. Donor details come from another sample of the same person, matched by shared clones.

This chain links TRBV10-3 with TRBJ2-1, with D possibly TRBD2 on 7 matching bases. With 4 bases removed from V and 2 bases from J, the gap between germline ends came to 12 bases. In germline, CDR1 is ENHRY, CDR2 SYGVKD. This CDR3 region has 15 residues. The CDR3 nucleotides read TGTGCCATCAGTGTTGGGGGGGCCACCTACAATGAGCAGTTCTTC. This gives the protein CAISVGGATYNEQFF.

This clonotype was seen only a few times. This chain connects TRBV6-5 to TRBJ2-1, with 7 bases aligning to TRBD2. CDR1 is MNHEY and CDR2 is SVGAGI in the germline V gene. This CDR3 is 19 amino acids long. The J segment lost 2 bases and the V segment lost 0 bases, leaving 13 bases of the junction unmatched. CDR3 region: CASSYSPPESAGPYNEQFF. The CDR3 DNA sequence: TGTGCCAGCAGTTACTCCCCCCCTGAATCAGCGGGACCCTACAATGAGCAGTTCTTC.

CDR3 nucleotides: TGCAGTGCTAGAGGCTCAGCGGGGGCTTCCTACAATGAGCAGTTCTTC. It specifies CSARGSAGASYNEQFF. J is TRBJ2-1 and V is TRBV20-1; 8 nucleotides align to TRBD2. Germline CDR1 is DFQATT and CDR2 is SNEGSKA (reference sequence). The CDR3 has 16 residues. Trimming removed 1 base from V and 1 base from J; junction bases left unmatched: 6.

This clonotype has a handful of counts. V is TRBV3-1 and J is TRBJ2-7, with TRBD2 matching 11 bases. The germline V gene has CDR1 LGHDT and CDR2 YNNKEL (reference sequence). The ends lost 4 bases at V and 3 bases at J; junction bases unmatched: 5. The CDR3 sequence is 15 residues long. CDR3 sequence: CASSRGTSGYYEQYF. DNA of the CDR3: TGTGCCAGCAGCCGTGGGACTAGCGGATACTACGAGCAGTACTTC.

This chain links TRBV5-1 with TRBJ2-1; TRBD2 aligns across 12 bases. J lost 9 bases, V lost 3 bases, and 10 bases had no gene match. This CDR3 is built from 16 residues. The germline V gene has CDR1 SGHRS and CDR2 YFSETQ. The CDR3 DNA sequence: TGCGCCAGCAGCTCCGCAACTAGCGGGAGGACTACTGAGCAGTTCTTC. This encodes CASSSATSGRTTEQFF. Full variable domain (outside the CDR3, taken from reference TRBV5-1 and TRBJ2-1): KAGVTQTPRYLIKTRGQQVTLSCSPISGHRSVSWYQQTPGQGLQFLFEYFSETQRNKGNFPGRFSGRQFSNSRSEMNVSTLELGDSALYLCASSSATSGRTTEQFFGPGTRLTVL.

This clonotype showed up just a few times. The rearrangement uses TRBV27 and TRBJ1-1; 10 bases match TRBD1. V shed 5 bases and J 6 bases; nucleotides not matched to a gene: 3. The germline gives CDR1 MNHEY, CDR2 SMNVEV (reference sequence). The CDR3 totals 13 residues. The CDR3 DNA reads TGTGCCAGCAGTCGCGGGACAGGGGCTGAAGCTTTCTTT. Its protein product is CASSRGTGAEAFF.

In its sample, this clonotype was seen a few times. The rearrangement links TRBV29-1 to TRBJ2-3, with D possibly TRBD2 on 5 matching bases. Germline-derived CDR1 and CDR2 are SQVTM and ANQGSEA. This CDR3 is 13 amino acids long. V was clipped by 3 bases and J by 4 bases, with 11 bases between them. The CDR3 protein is CSVDGLAADTQYF. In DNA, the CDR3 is TGCAGCGTTGATGGCCTAGCTGCAGATACGCAGTATTTT.

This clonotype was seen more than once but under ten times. This CDR3 is CASSQDLPAGAPQYF. Written as DNA, the CDR3 is TGTGCCAGCAGCCAAGATTTACCCGCGGGGGCACCGCAGTATTTT. The genes are TRBV4-2 and TRBJ2-3, with D perhaps matching TRBD2 (7 bases). CDR3 length equals 15 residues. Trimming pared 0 bases from V and 10 bases from J, leaving 17 bases between. Germline V gene data show CDR1 as LGHNA and CDR2 as YNFKEQ.

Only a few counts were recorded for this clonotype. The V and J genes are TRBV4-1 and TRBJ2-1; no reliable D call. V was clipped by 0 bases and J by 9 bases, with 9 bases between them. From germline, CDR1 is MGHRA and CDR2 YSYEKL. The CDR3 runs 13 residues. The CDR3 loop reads CASSQDNLREQFF. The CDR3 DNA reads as TGCGCCAGCAGCCAAGATAACCTACGTGAGCAGTTCTTC.

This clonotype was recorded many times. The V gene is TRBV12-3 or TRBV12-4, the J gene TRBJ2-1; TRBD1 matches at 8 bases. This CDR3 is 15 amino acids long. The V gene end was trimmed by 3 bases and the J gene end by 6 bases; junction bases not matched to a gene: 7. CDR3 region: CASSFVGTGGNEQFF. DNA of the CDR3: TGTGCCAGCAGTTTCGTAGGAACAGGGGGCAATGAGCAGTTCTTC.

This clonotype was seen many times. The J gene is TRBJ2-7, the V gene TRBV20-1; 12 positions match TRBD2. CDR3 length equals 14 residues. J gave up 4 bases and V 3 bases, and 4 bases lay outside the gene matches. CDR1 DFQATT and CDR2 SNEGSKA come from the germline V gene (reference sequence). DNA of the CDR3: TGCAGTGCTAGTGCCGGGACTAGCGGGTACGAGCAGTACTTC. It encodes CSASAGTSGYEQYF.

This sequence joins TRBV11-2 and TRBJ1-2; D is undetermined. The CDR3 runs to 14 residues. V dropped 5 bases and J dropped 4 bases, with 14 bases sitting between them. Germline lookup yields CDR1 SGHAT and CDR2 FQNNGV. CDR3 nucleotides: TGTGCCAGCAGCATCAACCCCCGGGGCTATGGCTACACCTTC. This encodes CASSINPRGYGYTF.

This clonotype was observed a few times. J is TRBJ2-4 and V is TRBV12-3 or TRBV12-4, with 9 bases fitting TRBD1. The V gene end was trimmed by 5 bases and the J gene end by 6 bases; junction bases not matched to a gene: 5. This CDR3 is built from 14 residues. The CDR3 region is CASSHTGQGNIQYF. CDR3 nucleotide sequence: TGTGCCAGCAGTCACACGGGACAGGGAAACATTCAGTACTTC.

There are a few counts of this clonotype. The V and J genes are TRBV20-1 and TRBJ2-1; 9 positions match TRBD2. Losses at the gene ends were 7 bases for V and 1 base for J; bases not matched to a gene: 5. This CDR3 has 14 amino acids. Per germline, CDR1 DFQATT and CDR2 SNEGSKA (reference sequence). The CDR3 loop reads CSGKRGVSYNEQFF. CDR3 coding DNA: TGCAGTGGGAAGCGGGGGGTTTCCTACAATGAGCAGTTCTTC.

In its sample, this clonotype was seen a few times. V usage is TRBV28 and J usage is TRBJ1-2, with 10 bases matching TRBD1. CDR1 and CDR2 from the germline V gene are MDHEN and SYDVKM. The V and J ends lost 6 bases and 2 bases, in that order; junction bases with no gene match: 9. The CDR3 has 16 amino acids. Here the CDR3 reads CASRRPPGQGNYGYTF. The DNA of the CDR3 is TGTGCCAGCAGAAGGCCGCCGGGACAGGGGAACTATGGCTACACCTTC.

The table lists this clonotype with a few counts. Here the CDR3 reads CASSPYRFSNEKLFF. In DNA form, the CDR3 reads TGTGCCAGCAGTCCTTACAGGTTTTCTAATGAAAAACTGTTTTTT. This chain joins TRBV27 and TRBJ1-4, with D tentatively TRBD1 (5 bases). The CDR3 extends over 15 amino acids. V gave up 5 bases and J gave up 3 bases, with 13 bases separating them. Looked up from germline, CDR1 is MNHEY and CDR2 is SMNVEV (reference sequence).

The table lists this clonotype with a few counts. The CDR3 DNA reads TGCGCCAGCATCGCCTCTGGGGCCAACGTCCTGACTTTC. It yields the protein CASIASGANVLTF. The chain has TRBV5-1 and TRBJ2-6; D is ambiguous. The CDR3 loop spans 13 amino acids. Between the trimmed V and J ends, which lost 6 bases and 0 bases, there was a span of 4 bases. Germline CDR1 SGHRS, CDR2 YFSETQ.

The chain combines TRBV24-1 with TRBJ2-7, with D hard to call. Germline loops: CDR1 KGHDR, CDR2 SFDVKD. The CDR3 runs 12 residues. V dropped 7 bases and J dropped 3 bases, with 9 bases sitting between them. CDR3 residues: CATRDMNYEQYF. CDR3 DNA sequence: TGTGCCACCAGAGACATGAACTACGAGCAGTACTTC.